These T cell receptor beta chains were read from a single sample in a study of blood T cells in healthy people across ages. MiXCR, applied by TCRdb to the 5' RACE reads, yields one record per CDR3 protein. There are 1.5 million to 1.8 million distinct CDR3 sequences in the sample; less than 45% occur only once, and under 5% lies in the top ten. The material sequenced was blood. The receptor source for this set is a woman between 18 and 29 years old in good health. Both conserved end residues are part of each CDR3. The order of the fields is clone size, J gene, V gene, D gene, CDR3 DNA, CDR3 protein. D genes are given only for firm matches. Only part of the rows carry a size: once, few, many, or a class if the clone is expanded.

.	TRBJ2-1	TRBV25-1	TRBD2	TGTGCCAGCCCCCTTGCAGCGGGGTCCTACAATGAGCAGTTCTTC	CASPLAAGSYNEQFF
few	TRBJ2-1	TRBV2	.	TGTGCCAGCAGTGATCTCGCGGGGTACAATGAGCAGTTCTTC	CASSDLAGYNEQFF
many	TRBJ1-2	TRBV3-1	.	TGTGCCAGCAGCCAAGTTTGGTCCAGCAACTATGGCTACACCTTC	CASSQVWSSNYGYTF
.	TRBJ2-1	TRBV24-1	.	TGTGCCACCAGTGACCCTAGCGCGGGTAAGGACAATGAGCAGTTCTTC	CATSDPSAGKDNEQFF
few	TRBJ2-1	TRBV3-1	TRBD2	TGTGCCAGCAGCGCGCCCCGGGCTAGCGGGATTATCGAGCAGTTCTTC	CASSAPRASGIIEQFF
.	TRBJ2-3	TRBV12-5	.	TGTGCTAGTGGTGTGGACCTAGCGGATACGCAGTATTTT	CASGVDLADTQYF
few	TRBJ2-1	TRBV27	TRBD2	TGTGCCAGCAGTACTGCTAGCGGGACGAGCTCCTACAATGAGCAGTTCTTC	CASSTASGTSSYNEQFF
few	TRBJ2-7	TRBV4-1	.	TGCGCCAGCAGCCACGTTGCGGCGGGGGAGCAGTACTTC	CASSHVAAGEQYF
.	TRBJ2-5	TRBV20-1	TRBD2	TGCAGTGCTAGAGTAGTTAGCGGGGGGGGCTACAATGAGCAGTACTTC	CSARVVSGGGYNEQYF
.	TRBJ2-1	TRBV7-2	TRBD1	TGTGCCAGCAGCTTAGGGTTCCGGGACAGGGCCCCGAATGAGCAGTTCTTC	CASSLGFRDRAPNEQFF
few	TRBJ2-5	TRBV14	.	TGTGCCAGCAGCCAAGCTGGGGGCTGGGAGACCCAGTACTTC	CASSQAGGWETQYF
.	TRBJ2-5	TRBV7-9	.	TGTGCCAGCAGGCCTTCAGGACCAGAGACCCAGTACTTC	CASRPSGPETQYF
.	TRBJ1-2	TRBV12-3/TRBV12-4	.	TGTGCCAGCAGTGTAGTACCTCTCGGGGGCTACACCTTC	CASSVVPLGGYTF
.	TRBJ2-1	TRBV18	.	TGTGCCAGCTCACCCCTGACTAGAGAGTTTAACAATGAGCAGTTCTTC	CASSPLTREFNNEQFF
.	TRBJ2-3	TRBV28	.	TGTTCCAGCAGTTTGGGGGATACGCAGTATTTT	CSSSLGDTQYF
.	TRBJ1-1	TRBV7-2	.	TGTGCCAGCAGCTTAGCCGGACCCAAAACTGAAGCTTTCTTT	CASSLAGPKTEAFF
.	TRBJ2-1	TRBV3-1	TRBD2	TGTGCCAGCAGCCAAGTGACTAGCGGGGGGCCTTACAATGAGCAGTTCTTC	CASSQVTSGGPYNEQFF
.	TRBJ1-1	TRBV6-2/TRBV6-3	.	TGTGCCAGCAGACCACAGGGACGGGGGACTGAAGCTTTCTTT	CASRPQGRGTEAFF
.	TRBJ2-7	TRBV5-6	TRBD2	TGTGCCAGCAGCCTCTTGACTAGCGGGAGTGCCTACGAGCAGTACTTC	CASSLLTSGSAYEQYF
few	TRBJ2-1	TRBV4-3	.	TGCGCCAGCAGCCCATCCCAGGAGTACAATGAGCAGTTCTTC	CASSPSQEYNEQFF
few	TRBJ2-1	TRBV4-2	.	TGTGCCAGCAGCCAGACCGGGACTGGACTCAATGAGCAGTTCTTC	CASSQTGTGLNEQFF
.	TRBJ1-2	TRBV12-3/TRBV12-4	.	TGTGCCAGCAGTTTCACAGAGGCGGGCTATGGCTACACCTTC	CASSFTEAGYGYTF
.	TRBJ2-7	TRBV4-1	TRBD2	TGCGCCAGCAGCCAATTGGTCGGGGGGGCCTACGAGCAGTACTTC	CASSQLVGGAYEQYF
.	TRBJ2-1	TRBV20-1	TRBD2	TGCAGTGCTAGGGCCCGCGGGGGTCACAATGAGCAGTTCTTC	CSARARGGHNEQFF
.	TRBJ2-1	TRBV29-1	.	TGCAGCGTTGGGACTCTACTAGGAAGGCATGAGCAGTTCTTC	CSVGTLLGRHEQFF
few	TRBJ2-1	TRBV28	TRBD2	TGTGCCAGCAGTTTCGGTTTCGGGAGGGAGGATGAGCAGTTCTTC	CASSFGFGREDEQFF
.	TRBJ1-1	TRBV7-2	.	TGTGCCAGCAGCTTACTAGATGAGGCTTTCTTT	CASSLLDEAFF
.	TRBJ1-5	TRBV6-2/TRBV6-3	TRBD1	TGTGCCAGCAGTACTGTTCGTGGACAGGGGGCGGGTAGCAATCAGCCCCAGCATTTT	CASSTVRGQGAGSNQPQHF
.	TRBJ1-2	TRBV4-2	.	TGTGCCAGCAGCGGGCCGGCCACAACCCTCTATGGCTACACCTTC	CASSGPATTLYGYTF
few	TRBJ2-3	TRBV5-1	.	TGCGCCAGCAGCCCTACAGGCTCTGCTAGCACAGATACGCAGTATTTT	CASSPTGSASTDTQYF
few	TRBJ2-3	TRBV6-2/TRBV6-3	TRBD2	TGTGCCAGCAGTTACTCTAGCGGGACTAGCACAGATACGCAGTATTTT	CASSYSSGTSTDTQYF
few	TRBJ2-1	TRBV27	TRBD1	TGTGCCAGCAGAACCGGGACAGGGGGACGCAATGAGCAGTTCTTC	CASRTGTGGRNEQFF
few	TRBJ2-5	TRBV6-2/TRBV6-3	.	TGTGCCAGCAGTTACCCTAGGCGGGGAAAAGAGACCCAGTACTTC	CASSYPRRGKETQYF
few	TRBJ2-3	TRBV12-3/TRBV12-4	.	TGTGCCAGCAGTTTGGGGCTCCGGAAGAGCACAGATACGCAGTATTTT	CASSLGLRKSTDTQYF
.	TRBJ2-7	TRBV6-5	TRBD2	TGTGCCAGCAGTTCCATAGGGACTAGCGGGAGTAGAGGCTCCTACGAGCAGTACTTC	CASSSIGTSGSRGSYEQYF
.	TRBJ2-5	TRBV20-1	.	TGCAGTGCTAGAGTTCCAGGCGTCCTAGCGAAGCAAGAGACCCAGTACTTC	CSARVPGVLAKQETQYF
.	TRBJ1-2	TRBV20-1	TRBD1	TGCAGTGCTACCGGACAGGGGGGTAACTATGGCTACACCTTC	CSATGQGGNYGYTF
.	TRBJ1-3	TRBV14	.	TGTGCCAGCGCGGTCGACGACTCTGGAAACACCATATATTTT	CASAVDDSGNTIYF
few	TRBJ1-1	TRBV7-2	TRBD1	TGTGCCAGCAGGCCCCAGGGACAGCTGAACACTGAAGCTTTCTTT	CASRPQGQLNTEAFF
.	TRBJ2-7	TRBV29-1	.	TGCAGCGTTGAGAACAGCGAGGACTACGAGCAGTACTTC	CSVENSEDYEQYF
.	TRBJ1-5	TRBV10-3	.	TGTGCCATCAGTGAAGGTCAGGGAATCAGTCAGCCCCAGCATTTT	CAISEGQGISQPQHF
once	TRBJ2-2	TRBV12-3/TRBV12-4	.	TGTGCCAGCAGTTTAGAGGGTTTAGTATCCGGGGAGCTGTTTTTT	CASSLEGLVSGELFF
.	TRBJ1-4	TRBV2	.	TGTGCCAGTCACTCCCCGGGTGAAAAACTGTTTTTT	CASHSPGEKLFF
.	TRBJ2-7	TRBV29-1	.	TGCAGCGTGGTACGTTCAGACCACTACGAGCAGTACTTC	CSVVRSDHYEQYF
few	TRBJ2-1	TRBV27	.	TGTGCCAGCAGAGTCAGAAACAATGAGCAGTTCTTC	CASRVRNNEQFF
.	TRBJ2-7	TRBV20-1	TRBD2	TGCAGTGCTAGAAGGGGGACTAGCGGGGGGTTAGCTTACGAGCAGTACTTC	CSARRGTSGGLAYEQYF